The sample holds one count of the clone carrying this TCR beta chain. The data belong to a study of OX40 agonist ivuxolimab in advanced cancers. Produced via immunoSEQ multiplex PCR; TCRdb's table is partial and in-frame only. The repertoire consists of some 100,000 clones, with 80% to 90% occurring once and the leading ten covering 0.82%. The sequencing used CD4+ or CD8+ T cells sorted from blood, collected in a trial of the OX40 agonist ivuxolimab. The TCR originated in an adult with an advanced solid tumor such as melanoma, head and neck, liver or kidney cancer.

CDR3 nucleotides: TGTGCTAGTGGTTTGGTAAGGGCGGGACAGGTCTATGGCTACACCTTC. Translation: CASGLVRAGQVYGYTF. The chain employs TRBV12-5 and TRBJ1-2; 8 bases match TRBD1. V shed 0 bases and J 4 bases; nucleotides not matched to a gene: 7. This CDR3 region has 16 residues. Germline CDR1 reads LGHNT; CDR2 reads FRNRAP.